Listed below are T cell receptor beta chains from one sample, sequenced in a study of blood T cell repertoires in COVID-19. TCRdb's table, derived via immunoSEQ multiplex PCR, lists solely in-frame clones and lacks some. The sample lists about 120,000 clones, over 70% seen once, with 30% in the top ten. Specimen: peripheral blood. The receptor set was obtained from a woman in her 70s with acute or convalescent COVID-19. The CDR3 runs from the conserved cysteine through the conserved F or W. A D gene is named only where the DNA matches it firmly. The size entry is marked missing in some rows and otherwise reads once, few, many or a size class.

D: -; J: TRBJ1-1; V: TRBV14; size: few; length: 14; CDR3: CASSHDFTNTEAFF; DNA: TGTGCCAGCAGCCATGACTTTACCAACACTGAAGCTTTCTTT
D: -; J: TRBJ1-1; V: TRBV6-5; size: -; length: 14; CDR3: CASSDTQRNTEAFF; DNA: TGTGCCAGCAGCGACACGCAGAGGAACACTGAAGCTTTCTTT
D: -; J: TRBJ1-5; V: TRBV18; size: -; length: 14; CDR3: CASSPGGFNQPQHF; DNA: TGTGCCAGCTCACCCGGGGGTTTCAATCAGCCCCAGCATTTT
D: TRBD2; J: TRBJ2-3; V: TRBV13; size: -; length: 16; CDR3: CASSTSGGRLGDTQYF; DNA: TGTGCCAGCTCAACTAGCGGGGGGCGGCTGGGAGATACGCAGTATTTT
D: -; J: TRBJ2-5; V: TRBV7-6; size: -; length: 14; CDR3: CASTSGRDRETQYF; DNA: TGTGCCAGCACCTCGGGTCGGGATCGGGAGACCCAGTACTTC
D: TRBD2; J: TRBJ2-7; V: TRBV7-6; size: -; length: 14; CDR3: CASSMSGGAYEQYF; DNA: TGTGCCAGCAGCATGAGCGGGGGGGCTTACGAGCAGTACTTC
D: -; J: TRBJ2-1; V: TRBV10-3; size: -; length: 13; CDR3: CAISDRVENEQFF; DNA: TGTGCCATCAGTGATCGGGTAGAGAATGAGCAGTTCTTC
D: -; J: TRBJ1-3; V: TRBV10-3; size: -; length: 15; CDR3: CAISESAGAGNTIYF; DNA: TGTGCCATCAGTGAGTCGGCAGGGGCTGGAAACACCATATATTTT
D: -; J: TRBJ1-1; V: TRBV5-1; size: -; length: 11; CDR3: CASSVGQGTFF; DNA: -
D: -; J: TRBJ1-5; V: TRBV2; size: few; length: 13; CDR3: CASSEQGGQPQHF; DNA: TGTGCCAGCAGTGAACAGGGAGGCCAGCCCCAGCATTTT
D: -; J: TRBJ1-4; V: TRBV3-1/TRBV3-2; size: -; length: 13; CDR3: CASSQRVDEKLFF; DNA: TGTGCCAGCAGCCAGAGGGTGGATGAAAAACTGTTTTTT
D: -; J: TRBJ1-5; V: TRBV2; size: -; length: 14; CDR3: CASGLVSVNQPQHF; DNA: TGTGCCAGCGGTTTGGTCTCGGTCAATCAGCCCCAGCATTTT
D: -; J: TRBJ2-1; V: TRBV6-5; size: few; length: 14; CDR3: CASSTRAPGDEQFF; DNA: TGTGCCAGCAGTACCCGGGCCCCGGGGGATGAGCAGTTCTTC
D: -; J: TRBJ2-7; V: TRBV18; size: -; length: 14; CDR3: CASSPQRTDYEQYF; DNA: TGTGCCAGCTCACCACAGCGGACAGACTACGAGCAGTACTTC
D: -; J: TRBJ2-5; V: TRBV19; size: -; length: 14; CDR3: CASSGRVGLETQYF; DNA: TGTGCCAGTAGTGGCAGGGTTGGGTTGGAGACCCAGTACTTC
D: -; J: TRBJ1-3; V: TRBV19; size: -; length: 15; CDR3: CASSIGVVSGNTIYF; DNA: TGTGCCAGTAGTATAGGCGTAGTCTCTGGAAACACCATATATTTT
D: -; J: TRBJ2-7; V: TRBV18; size: -; length: 14; CDR3: CASSPQQDSYEQYF; DNA: TGTGCCAGCTCACCGCAACAGGACTCCTACGAGCAGTACTTC
D: TRBD1; J: TRBJ1-1; V: TRBV27; size: -; length: 14; CDR3: CASRHTGENTEAFF; DNA: TGTGCCAGCAGACACACAGGGGAGAACACTGAAGCTTTCTTT
D: -; J: TRBJ1-6; V: TRBV11-2; size: -; length: 20; CDR3: CASSLETLGERGGWYSPLHF; DNA: TGTGCCAGCAGCTTAGAAACTCTAGGCGAGAGGGGGGGCTGGTATTCACCCCTCCACTTT
D: -; J: TRBJ1-5; V: TRBV7-7; size: -; length: 13; CDR3: CASSLDRNQPQHF; DNA: TGTGCTAGCAGCTTAGATCGGAATCAGCCCCAGCATTTT